This entry is about one T cell receptor beta chain. Its specificity is unknown. Produced via immunoSEQ multiplex PCR; TCRdb's table is partial and in-frame only. The sample yields roughly 100,000 clones, 91% seen once. This record comes from a study of T cell responses to AZD1222 COVID-19 vaccine. Overall study: The study pooled second doses at about 4 or about 12 weeks.

Findings and limits, study-wide: Repertoire sampling occurred only after the peak T cell response. Clonal diversity may have been underestimated, and the donors were mostly white British, with more females than males. Among spike-specific TCRs, nearly half reportedly target unmutated variant regions.

Germline V gene lookup returns CDR1 MGHRA and CDR2 YSYEKL. V was cut by 4 bases and J by 4 bases, with 10 bases left in between. This CDR3 has 13 residues. The clonotype comes from an adult in good health. V gene TRBV4-1 combines with J gene TRBJ2-5, with unresolved D. The sample was peripheral blood, taken on day 0 of AZD1222 vaccination. CDR3 protein: CASSRQNRETQYF. DNA of the CDR3: TGCGCCAGCAGCCGACAAAACAGAGAGACCCAGTACTTC.